This T cell receptor (beta chain) was sequenced for a study of T cells in Graves' hyperthyroidism and ophthalmopathy. Graves' hyperthyroidism is called stable when ophthalmopathy does not progress within 18 months. Out of 8.5 to 10 ml of fresh peripheral blood came the PBMCs. Regarding the study as a whole: Median prediction lead before ophthalmopathy onset was about 6.7 months with the model. Most thyroid clonotypes with frequency above 0.001 were detected in blood.

This clonotype showed up just a few times. The antigen is undetermined. The CDR3 extends over 14 amino acids. Trimming cost V 3 bases and J 4 bases; bases outside gene matches: 3. CDR1 and CDR2 from the germline V gene are DFQATT and SNEGSKA (reference sequence). There were TCR beta CDR3 regions amplified from RNA transcripts. The HTBI primer set was used in a first-round RT-PCR of the TCR CDR3. TCRdb reanalysed the multiplex PCR reads using MiXCR and keeps one entry per CDR3 protein. The sample has about 570,000 distinct CDR3 sequences; around 15% are singletons. Sequenced sample: blood. The receptor comes from a woman in her 40s with Graves' hyperthyroidism. The chain uses TRBV20-1 and TRBJ2-1; the match to TRBD2 covers 10 bases. The CDR3 DNA reads TGCAGTGCTAGGGGACTAGCGCATTACAATGAGCAGTTCTTC. Protein: CSARGLAHYNEQFF.